This TCR beta chain appears in the sequencing data of a study of technical replicates of blood from a handful of donors. The CDR3 totals 15 residues. Germline V lookup: CDR1 SGDLS, CDR2 YYNGEE. Unmatched junction bases numbered 5, after V lost 0 bases and J lost 9 bases. Profiled with immunoSEQ multiplex PCR; TCRdb holds only in-frame clones, not every one. The sample has about 81,000 clones; approximately 78% are singletons. The sequenced sample was PBMCs. The TCR was taken from a human donor in good health. Some clones in this sample may be carry-over from other donors' samples. The chain employs TRBV9 and TRBJ2-1; 11 positions match TRBD2. This CDR3 reads CASSVALAGVVEQFF. For the CDR3, the DNA is TGTGCCAGCAGCGTAGCACTAGCGGGAGTAGTTGAGCAGTTCTTC.